This TCR beta chain was retrieved from a study of cytomegalovirus exposure and HLA in healthy donors. The overall study: Early release data held 80 million to 100 million unique TCRs from HLA-typed donors.

It was healthy bone marrow donors who served as donors. Trimming removed 7 bases at V and 10 bases at J, with 22 bases between. Germline values: CDR1 LNHDA, CDR2 SQIVND (reference sequence). This CDR3 contains 14 residues. The PCR made use of 60 Vbeta and 13 Jbeta primers. Sequenced by immunoSEQ multiplex PCR; TCRdb stores in-frame clones only, minus some. The sample contains some 130,000 clones, about 77% of which appear only once. The chain combines TRBV19 with TRBJ1-1; D call uncertain. This clonotype was obtained from a male donor in good health and CMV-seronegative. Input material: PBMCs. CDR3 region: CASTTGVQTGGAFF. CDR3 in DNA: TGTGCCAGTACTACCGGGGTACAAACCGGTGGAGCTTTCTTT.